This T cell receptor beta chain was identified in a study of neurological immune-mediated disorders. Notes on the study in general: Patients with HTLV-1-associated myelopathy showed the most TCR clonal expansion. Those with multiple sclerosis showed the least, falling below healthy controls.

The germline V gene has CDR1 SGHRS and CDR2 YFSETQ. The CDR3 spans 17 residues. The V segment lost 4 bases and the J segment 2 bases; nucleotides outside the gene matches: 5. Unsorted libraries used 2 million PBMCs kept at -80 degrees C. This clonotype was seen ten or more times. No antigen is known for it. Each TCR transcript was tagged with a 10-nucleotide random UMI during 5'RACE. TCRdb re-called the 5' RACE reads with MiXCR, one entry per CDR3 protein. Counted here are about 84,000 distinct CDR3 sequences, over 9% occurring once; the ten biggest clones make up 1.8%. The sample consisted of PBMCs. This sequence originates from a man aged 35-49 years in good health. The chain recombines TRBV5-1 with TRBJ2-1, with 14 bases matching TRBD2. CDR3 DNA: TGCGCCAGCAGCACCTCGGGACTAGCGGGAGCCTACAATGAGCAGTTCTTC. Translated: CASSTSGLAGAYNEQFF.